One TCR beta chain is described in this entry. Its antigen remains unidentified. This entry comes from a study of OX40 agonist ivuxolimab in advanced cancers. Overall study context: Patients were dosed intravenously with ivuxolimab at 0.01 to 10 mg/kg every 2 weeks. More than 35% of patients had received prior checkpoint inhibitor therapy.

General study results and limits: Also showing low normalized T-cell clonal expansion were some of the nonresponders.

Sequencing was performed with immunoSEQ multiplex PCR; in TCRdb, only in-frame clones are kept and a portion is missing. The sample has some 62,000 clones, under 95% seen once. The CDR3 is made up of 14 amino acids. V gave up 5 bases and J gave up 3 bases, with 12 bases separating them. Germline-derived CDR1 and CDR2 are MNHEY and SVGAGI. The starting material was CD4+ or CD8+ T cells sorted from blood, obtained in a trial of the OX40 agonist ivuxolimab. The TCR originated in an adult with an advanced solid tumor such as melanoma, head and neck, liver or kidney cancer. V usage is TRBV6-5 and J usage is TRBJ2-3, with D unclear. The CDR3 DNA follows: TGTGCCAGCAGTCTCCGCCCTGCAACAGATACGCAGTATTTT. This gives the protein CASSLRPATDTQYF.